The source of this TCR beta chain is a study of CD8 T cells in Susac syndrome. At the level of the study: Patients with Susac syndrome had blood drawn and were at that point therapy-naive, on corticosteroids, or on intravenous immunoglobulin alone. Study results and caveats: The peak of CD8+ clonal expansion in Susac was seen in TEMRA cells and active patients.

The germline V and J ends were trimmed by 1 base and 3 bases, with 6 bases remaining between them. This CDR3 is built from 13 residues. Germline values: CDR1 MGHDK, CDR2 SYGVNS. Note on this clonotype: Its antigen is unidentified.

RNA was extracted with the RNeasy kit, and a quantity of about 0.45 to 1 ug was reverse transcribed using random hexamers. MiXCR, run by TCRdb on the immunoSEQ multiplex PCR reads, gives a single entry per CDR3 protein. The sample records about 130,000 distinct CDR3 sequences, about 95% being singletons. The receptor comes from a human donor with Susac syndrome. The rearrangement links TRBV25-1 to TRBJ1-2; D unresolved. Sequenced: CD8+ T cells from PBMCs. In nucleotides, the CDR3 is TGTGCCAGCAGTGAATCGGCAGACTATGGCTACACCTTC. Amino acids: CASSESADYGYTF.